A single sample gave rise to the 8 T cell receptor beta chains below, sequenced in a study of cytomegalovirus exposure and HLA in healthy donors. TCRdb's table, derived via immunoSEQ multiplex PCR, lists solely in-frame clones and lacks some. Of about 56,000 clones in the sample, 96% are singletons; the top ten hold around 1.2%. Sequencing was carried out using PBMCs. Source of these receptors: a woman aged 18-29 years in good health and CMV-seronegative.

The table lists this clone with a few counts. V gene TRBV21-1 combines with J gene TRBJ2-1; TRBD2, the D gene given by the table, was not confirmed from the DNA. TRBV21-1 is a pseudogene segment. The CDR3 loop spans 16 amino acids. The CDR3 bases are TGTGCCAGCAGCAAGCCCCAGGGGACTAGTTCTCTAGCGGGGTTCTTC. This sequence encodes CASSKPQGTSSLAGFF.

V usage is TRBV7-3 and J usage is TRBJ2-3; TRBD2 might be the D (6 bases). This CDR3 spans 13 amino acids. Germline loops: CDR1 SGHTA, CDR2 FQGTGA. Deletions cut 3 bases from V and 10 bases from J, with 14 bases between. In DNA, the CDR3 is TGTGCCAGCAGCTTCGGGGGAACCGGGGCGCAGTATTTT. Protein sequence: CASSFGGTGAQYF.

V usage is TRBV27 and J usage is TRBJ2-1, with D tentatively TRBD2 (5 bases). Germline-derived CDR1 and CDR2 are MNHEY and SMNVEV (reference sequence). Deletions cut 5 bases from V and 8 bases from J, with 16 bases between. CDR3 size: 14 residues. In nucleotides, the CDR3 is TGTGCCAGCAGTGACCGTGGCGGGTTTGATGAGCAGTTCTTC. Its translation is CASSDRGGFDEQFF.

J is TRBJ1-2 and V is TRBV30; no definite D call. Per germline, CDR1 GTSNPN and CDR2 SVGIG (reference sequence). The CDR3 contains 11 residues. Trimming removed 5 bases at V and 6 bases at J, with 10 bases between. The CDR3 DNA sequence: TGTGCCTGGGCCGGGGTGGATGGCTACACCTTC. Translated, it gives CAWAGVDGYTF.

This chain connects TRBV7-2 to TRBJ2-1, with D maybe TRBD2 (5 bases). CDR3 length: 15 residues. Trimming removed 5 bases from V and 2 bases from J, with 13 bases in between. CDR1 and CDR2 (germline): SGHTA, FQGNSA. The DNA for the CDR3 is TGTGCCAGCAGCCCCGAGCGGAGAGCCTACAATGAGCAGTTCTTC. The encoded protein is CASSPERRAYNEQFF.

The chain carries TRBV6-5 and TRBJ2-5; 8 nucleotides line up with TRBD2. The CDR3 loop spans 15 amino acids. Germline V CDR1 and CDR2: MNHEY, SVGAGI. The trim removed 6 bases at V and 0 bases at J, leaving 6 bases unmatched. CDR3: CASSQAGEYQETQYF. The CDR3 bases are TGTGCCAGCAGCCAAGCGGGGGAGTACCAAGAGACCCAGTACTTC.

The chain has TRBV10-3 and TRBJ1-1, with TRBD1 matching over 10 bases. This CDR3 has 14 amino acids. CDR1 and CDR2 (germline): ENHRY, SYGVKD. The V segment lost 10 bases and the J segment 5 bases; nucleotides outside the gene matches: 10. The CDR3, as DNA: TGTGCCACAGCGAGGGACAGGGGTGGGACTGAAGCTTTCTTT. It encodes CATARDRGGTEAFF.

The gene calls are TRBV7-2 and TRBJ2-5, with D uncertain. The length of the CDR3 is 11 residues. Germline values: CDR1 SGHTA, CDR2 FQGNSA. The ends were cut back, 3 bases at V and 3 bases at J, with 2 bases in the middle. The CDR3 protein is CASSFKETQYF. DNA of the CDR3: TGTGCCAGCAGCTTCAAAGAGACCCAGTACTTC.